The 25 T cell receptor beta chains presented below share a single source sample, sequenced in a study of blood T cell repertoires in COVID-19. TCRdb's copy holds only in-frame clones and misses some; the assay was immunoSEQ multiplex PCR. The data show tens of thousands of clones, roughly 83% seen once. The sequenced sample was peripheral blood. The receptor source for this set is a woman at least 80 years old with active or convalescent COVID-19.

V is TRBV28 and J is TRBJ1-1, with D maybe TRBD1 (6 bases). CDR1 MDHEN and CDR2 SYDVKM come from the germline V gene. The CDR3 is 14 amino acids. Written as DNA, the CDR3 is TGTGAATCCAACGGGGGGCGGTTGAACACTGAAGCTTTCTTT. Amino acid sequence: CESNGGRLNTEAFF.

The V call is TRBV30, the J call TRBJ2-1; D perhaps matches TRBD1 (5 bases). This CDR3 is built from 11 residues. The germline V and J ends were trimmed by 1 base and 8 bases, with 6 bases remaining between them. Germline V gives CDR1 GTSNPN, CDR2 SVGIG (reference sequence). CDR3 coding DNA: TGTGCCTGGAGTGCCAGGGATGAGCAGTTCTTC. It encodes CAWSARDEQFF.

This clone was observed once. This chain connects TRBV18 to TRBJ2-5; tentative D call: TRBD1 (6 bases). Germline V lookup: CDR1 KGHSH, CDR2 LQKENI. V shed 4 bases and J shed 5 bases, with 14 bases lying between them. The CDR3 length is 14 residues. The CDR3 here is CASSLDQGSETQYF. The CDR3 DNA reads TGTGCCAGCTCACTCGATCAGGGGAGCGAGACCCAGTACTTC.

The chain carries TRBV4-3 and TRBJ2-7; no clear D gene. Trimming cost V 3 bases and J 12 bases, with 27 bases left between them. The CDR3 totals 16 residues. CDR1 LGHNA and CDR2 YSLEER come from the germline V gene. The CDR3 coding sequence is TGCGCCAGCAGCCAGGGTAGTGCACAGTCCTACGAGCTACTGTACTTC. Its translation is CASSQGSAQSYELLYF.

The V and J genes are TRBV2 and TRBJ2-5, with D possibly being TRBD2 (6 bases). The V gene lost 6 bases and the J gene lost 5 bases, with 13 bases spanning the gap. The CDR3 length is 13 residues. CDR1 is SNHLY, CDR2 FYNNEI, per germline. The CDR3 sequence: CASSPLARETQYF. The CDR3 DNA is TGTGCCAGCAGCCCTCTAGCGAGGGAGACCCAGTACTTC.

This clone was seen a handful of times. This sequence joins TRBV4-1 and TRBJ1-6; a weak D match, TRBD1 (6 bases). The CDR3 length is 16 residues. Per the germline V gene, CDR1 is MGHRA and CDR2 is YSYEKL. Trimming pared 3 bases from V and 2 bases from J, leaving 11 bases between. CDR3 nucleotides: TGCGCCAGCAGCCAGACCAGGGGCACCTATAATTCACCCCTCCACTTT. Protein: CASSQTRGTYNSPLHF.

The V and J genes are TRBV7-2 and TRBJ2-7; no clear D gene. CDR1 is SGHTA and CDR2 is FQGNSA in the germline V gene. The CDR3 consists of 14 residues. V dropped 1 base and J dropped 2 bases, with 9 bases sitting between them. Written as DNA, the CDR3 is TGTGCCAGCAGCTTAGGTCTAGATCCCTACGAGCAGTACTTC. This sequence encodes CASSLGLDPYEQYF.

This rearrangement joins TRBV12-5 to TRBJ1-1, with TRBD1 identical over 11 bases. The CDR3 extends over 18 amino acids. The ends lost 6 bases at V and 1 base at J; junction bases unmatched: 13. Looked up from germline, CDR1 is LGHNT and CDR2 is FRNRAP. The CDR3 here is CASGFFPGQGGKNTEAFF. The CDR3, as DNA: TGTGCTAGTGGGTTTTTCCCGGGACAGGGGGGAAAGAACACTGAAGCTTTCTTT. Full variable domain (outside the CDR3, taken from reference TRBV12-5 and TRBJ1-1): DARVTQTPRHKVTEMGQEVTMRCQPILGHNTVFWYRQTMMQGLELLAYFRNRAPLDDSGMPKDRFSAEMPDATLATLKIQPSEPRDSAVYFCASGFFPGQGGKNTEAFFGQGTRLTVV.

Only one count was recorded for this clone. This sequence joins TRBV9 and TRBJ1-5, with 7 nucleotides matching TRBD1. J lost 2 bases, V lost 4 bases, and 3 bases had no gene match. The V gene's germline CDR1 is SGDLS and CDR2 YYNGEE. CDR3 length: 14 amino acids. The CDR3 sequence is CASSPTGGNQPQHF. The CDR3 coding sequence is TGTGCCAGCAGCCCCACAGGGGGCAATCAGCCCCAGCATTTT.

The rearrangement uses TRBV19 and TRBJ2-3, with 10 bases that match TRBD1. Germline-derived CDR1 and CDR2 are LNHDA and SQIVND (reference sequence). Unmatched junction bases numbered 8, after V lost 5 bases and J lost 3 bases. The CDR3 sequence is 16 residues long. CDR3 region: CASSVVGQGFTDTQYF. CDR3 sequence (DNA): TGTGCCAGTAGTGTGGTGGGACAGGGGTTTACAGATACGCAGTATTTT.

Only a few counts were recorded for this clone. V usage is TRBV5-1 and J usage is TRBJ2-3, with 10 bases identical to TRBD2. Per the germline V gene, CDR1 is SGHRS and CDR2 is YFSETQ. The V segment lost 0 bases and the J segment 4 bases; nucleotides outside the gene matches: 5. This CDR3 has 16 residues. This CDR3 reads CASSLGGTSVSDTQYF. In DNA, the CDR3 is TGCGCCAGCAGCTTGGGAGGGACTAGCGTCTCAGATACGCAGTATTTT.

The chain carries TRBV5-5 and TRBJ1-4; 12 bases line up with TRBD1. Looked up from germline, CDR1 is SGHKS and CDR2 is YYEKEE (reference sequence). The CDR3 runs to 15 residues. With V trimmed by 4 bases and J by 8 bases, 6 bases remained unmatched. In DNA form, the CDR3 reads TGTGCCAGCAGCCAACCCGGGACAGGGGGCGAAAAACTGTTTTTT. It is translated as CASSQPGTGGEKLFF.

This chain uses TRBV7-3 with TRBJ2-7; 10 bases line up with TRBD2. Trimming took 2 bases from V and 5 from J; bases not matched to a gene: 9. This CDR3 has 16 amino acids. The germline V gene encodes CDR1 SGHTA and CDR2 FQGTGA. CDR3 DNA: TGTGCCAGCAGCTTAGGGCTAGCGGGAGTTGGGAACGAGCAGTACTTC. It specifies CASSLGLAGVGNEQYF.

V usage is TRBV6-1 and J usage is TRBJ1-4, with D perhaps matching TRBD1 (5 bases). Germline CDR1 is MNHNS and CDR2 is SASEGT. The V end was cut by 0 bases, the J end by 7 bases, with 12 bases between. The CDR3 consists of 15 residues. The CDR3 spells CASSEAQGIGEKLFF. In DNA, the CDR3 is TGTGCCAGCAGTGAAGCTCAGGGAATTGGTGAAAAACTGTTTTTT.

This clone was counted a single time. One end of the junction does not line up with germline, which may come from a read error. The rearrangement links TRBV2 to TRBJ2-3, with 13 bases fitting TRBD2. The CDR3 totals 15 residues. Germline V lookup: CDR1 SNHLY, CDR2 FYNNEI. CDR3 DNA: TGTGCCAGCAGCGAAGGACTAGCGGGAGTAGATACGCAGTATTTT. Protein sequence: CASSEGLAGVDTQYF.

This chain links TRBV5-5 with TRBJ1-3, with no clear D. Germline CDR1 reads SGHKS; CDR2 reads YYEKEE (reference sequence). V was cut by 4 bases and J by 0 bases, with 8 bases left in between. The CDR3 covers 14 residues. The DNA for the CDR3 is TGTGCCAGCAGCGCCACTTCCTCTGGAAACACCATATATTTT. Protein sequence: CASSATSSGNTIYF.

V usage is TRBV11-2 and J usage is TRBJ1-3; the D is unclear. The length of the CDR3 is 14 residues. Per the germline V gene, CDR1 is SGHAT and CDR2 is FQNNGV. V lost 2 bases and J lost 8, with 13 bases in between. CDR3 DNA: TGTGCCAGCAGCTTACCCGGCGGGATTGACACCATATATTTT. Translating it yields CASSLPGGIDTIYF.

The genes are TRBV7-9 and TRBJ1-4; 7 nucleotides align to TRBD1. J lost 6 bases, V lost 1 base, and 17 bases had no gene match. Germline loops: CDR1 SEHNR, CDR2 FQNEAQ (reference sequence). The CDR3 runs 19 residues. CDR3 protein: CASSLVRVTGTDSDEKLFF. Written as DNA, the CDR3 is TGTGCCAGCAGCTTAGTCAGGGTGACAGGGACCGATTCGGATGAAAAACTGTTTTTT.

The rearrangement links TRBV25-1 to TRBJ1-4, with D possibly TRBD1 on 5 matching bases. Trimming stripped 4 bases from V and 8 bases from J, with 17 bases between. Germline CDR1 is MGHDK and CDR2 is SYGVNS. There are 15 residues in the CDR3. In DNA, the CDR3 is TGTGCCAGCAGTGCTTCACAGGTGCAGGGAGAAAAACTGTTTTTT. Its translation: CASSASQVQGEKLFF.

The V call is TRBV3-1 (or the pseudogene TRBV3-2), the J call TRBJ2-7; 10 bases fit TRBD2. V shed 2 bases, J shed 3 bases, and the junction held 7 bases outside the gene matches. Germline CDR1 is LGHDT and CDR2 is YNNKEL (reference sequence). This CDR3 contains 16 residues. CDR3 amino acids: CASSQRASGSSYEQYF. CDR3 in DNA: TGTGCCAGCAGCCAAAGGGCTAGCGGGAGTAGCTACGAGCAGTACTTC.

The rearrangement uses TRBV28 and TRBJ2-7; 10 nucleotides match TRBD1. V was pared by 6 bases and J by 5 bases, with 13 bases of the junction left unmatched. This CDR3 contains 16 residues. Per the germline V gene, CDR1 is MDHEN and CDR2 is SYDVKM. The CDR3 sequence: CASSYQPGQGMHEQYF. The CDR3 DNA reads TGTGCCAGCAGCTATCAACCGGGACAGGGGATGCACGAGCAGTACTTC. Complete variable domain (other parts from reference TRBV28 and TRBJ2-7): DVKVTQSSRYLVKRTGEKVFLECVQDMDHENMFWYRQDPGLGLRLIYFSYDVKMKEKGDIPEGYSVSREKKERFSLILESASTNQTSMYLCASSYQPGQGMHEQYFGPGTRLTVT.

V and J are TRBV11-3 and TRBJ2-3; 8 nucleotides match TRBD1. After removal of 1 base from V and 1 base from J, the junction contained 7 bases not matched to a gene. The length of the CDR3 is 17 residues. Germline V gene data show CDR1 as SGHNT and CDR2 as YENEEA. This CDR3 is CASSLAGTGVGTDTQYF. In DNA, the CDR3 is TGTGCCAGCAGCTTAGCCGGGACAGGAGTCGGCACAGATACGCAGTATTTT.

V usage is TRBV19 and J usage is TRBJ1-1; weak D call: TRBD1 (6 bases). This CDR3 has 13 amino acids. Trimming removed 4 bases at V and 1 base at J, with 7 bases between. From germline, CDR1 is LNHDA and CDR2 SQIVND (reference sequence). This chain's CDR3 is CASSTTGNTEAFF. CDR3 nucleotide sequence: TGTGCCAGTAGTACGACAGGGAACACTGAAGCTTTCTTT.

This chain connects TRBV5-6 to TRBJ2-3; TRBD2 might be the D (5 bases). V was pared by 0 bases and J by 3 bases, with 14 bases between. The CDR3 covers 16 residues. Germline CDR1 reads SGHDT; CDR2 reads YYEEEE. CDR3 coding DNA: TGTGCCAGCAGCTTGGAGGGTGGGAGAAGTACAGATACGCAGTATTTT. As protein: CASSLEGGRSTDTQYF.

The chain employs TRBV4-1 and TRBJ2-7, with D possibly being TRBD2 (5 bases). The V and J ends lost 0 bases and 7 bases respectively, with 19 bases between them. The CDR3 is 16 residues long. CDR1 and CDR2 from the germline V gene are MGHRA and YSYEKL. CDR3 nucleotides: TGCGCCAGCAGCCAAGATCAATGGGCCACCGGGATAGAGCAGTACTTC. Translated: CASSQDQWATGIEQYF.